The 23 T cell receptor beta chains below come from one sample, sequenced in a study of OX40 agonist ivuxolimab in advanced cancers. The data were produced by immunoSEQ multiplex PCR, yet TCRdb's version contains in-frame clones alone and is incomplete. Found here are approximately 60,000 clones, about 90% of them singletons; the top ten hold about 4.8%. The sample in question was CD4+ or CD8+ T cells sorted from blood, obtained in a trial of the OX40 agonist ivuxolimab. The receptors here all came from an adult with an advanced solid tumor such as melanoma, head and neck, liver or kidney cancer.

This rearrangement joins TRBV11-2 to TRBJ2-2; D unresolved. The CDR3 length is 15 residues. The germline V and J ends were trimmed by 4 bases and 3 bases, with 12 bases remaining between them. The germline CDR1 and CDR2 sequences are SGHAT and FQNNGV. The CDR3: CASSSSQVYTGELFF. DNA of the CDR3: TGTGCCAGCAGCTCCTCCCAGGTGTACACCGGGGAGCTGTTTTTT.

The rearrangement joins TRBV7-3 to TRBJ2-1, with 10 bases aligning to TRBD2. The CDR3 spans 15 residues. CDR1 is SGHTA and CDR2 is FQGTGA in the germline V gene. The junction had 11 bases not matched to a gene; V was cut back by 5 bases and J by 10 bases. The CDR3 region is CASSLQAGGPEEQFF. CDR3 nucleotides: TGTGCCAGCAGCCTTCAAGCGGGAGGGCCGGAGGAGCAGTTCTTC. The complete variable domain, with remaining parts taken from reference TRBV7-3 and TRBJ2-1, reads GAGVSQTPSNKVTEKGKYVELRCDPISGHTALYWYRQSLGQGPEFLIYFQGTGAADDSGLPNDRFFAVRPEGSVSTLKIQRTERGDSAVYLCASSLQAGGPEEQFFGPGTRLTVL.

The chain joins TRBV6-5 to TRBJ1-4; D remains unclear. V shed 6 bases and J shed 2 bases, with 13 bases lying between them. The germline V gene encodes CDR1 MNHEY and CDR2 SVGAGI. The CDR3 spans 15 residues. The CDR3 here is CASSRSVGTNEKLFF. The CDR3 DNA sequence: TGTGCCAGCAGCCGTAGTGTGGGGACTAATGAAAAACTGTTTTTT.

The chain recombines TRBV11-2 with TRBJ1-2; TRBD1 agrees at 10 bases. With 0 bases clipped from V and 8 bases from J, the junction kept 6 bases outside the gene matches. There are 15 residues in the CDR3. Germline assignment: CDR1 SGHAT and CDR2 FQNNGV. CDR3 DNA: TGTGCCAGCAGCTTAGATCTGGGACAGGGGTTCGGCTACACCTTC. It codes for CASSLDLGQGFGYTF.

The gene calls are TRBV9 and TRBJ2-2; TRBD2 agrees at 11 bases. The CDR3 covers 14 residues. V shed 2 bases, J shed 13 bases, and the junction held 7 bases outside the gene matches. CDR1 and CDR2 from the germline V gene are SGDLS and YYNGEE. CDR3 bases: TGTGCCAGCAGCGTTCTACAGACTAGCGGGACGCTGTTTTTT. Translating gives CASSVLQTSGTLFF.

J is TRBJ1-5 and V is TRBV19; a weak D match, TRBD1 (5 bases). Germline values: CDR1 LNHDA, CDR2 SQIVND (reference sequence). The CDR3 runs 15 residues. With 5 bases removed from V and 2 bases from J, the gap between germline ends came to 13 bases. The CDR3 here is CASSPGRWGNQPQHF. The DNA for the CDR3 is TGTGCCAGTAGTCCAGGGAGGTGGGGCAATCAGCCCCAGCATTTT.

V and J are TRBV5-1 and TRBJ2-3, with 8 bases lining up with TRBD2. This CDR3 is built from 15 residues. Losses at the gene ends were 2 bases for V and 4 bases for J; bases not matched to a gene: 6. Germline CDR1 and CDR2: SGHRS and YFSETQ. CDR3: CASSFRAGGPDTQYF. The CDR3 bases are TGCGCCAGCAGCTTTAGGGCGGGAGGACCAGATACGCAGTATTTT.

The chain carries TRBV6-5 and TRBJ2-7; D is uncertain. The V and J ends lost 7 bases and 1 base respectively, with 8 bases between them. The CDR3 loop spans 12 amino acids. In germline, CDR1 is MNHEY, CDR2 SVGAGI. Here the CDR3 reads CASTGASYEQYF. DNA of the CDR3: TGTGCCAGCACCGGTGCATCCTACGAGCAGTACTTC.

This chain joins TRBV7-8 and TRBJ2-3, with TRBD1 identical over 9 bases. The length of the CDR3 is 16 residues. The germline gives CDR1 SGHVS, CDR2 FQNEAQ. With 2 bases clipped from V and 4 bases from J, the junction kept 7 bases outside the gene matches. The CDR3 nucleotides read TGTGCCAGCAGCTTAAGGAGGGACAGGGTGGCAGATACGCAGTATTTT. Its protein is CASSLRRDRVADTQYF.

V and J are TRBV5-6 and TRBJ1-5; no clear D. The V end lost 4 bases, the J end lost 3 bases, and 20 bases lay between the germline ends. Germline V gives CDR1 SGHDT, CDR2 YYEEEE. The CDR3 is 17 residues long. CDR3 in DNA: TGTGCCAGCAGCGACGGACGAATTATAGGGAACAATCAGCCCCAGCATTTT. Amino acid sequence: CASSDGRIIGNNQPQHF.

The rearrangement links TRBV14 to TRBJ2-6, with TRBD1 matching over 8 bases. Trimming cost V 3 bases and J 3 bases; bases outside gene matches: 10. CDR1 and CDR2 (germline): SGHDN, FVKESK. The CDR3 is made up of 18 amino acids. Written as DNA, the CDR3 is TGTGCCAGCAGCCAGGGACTGAGCAGGGGGCGTGGGGCCAACGTCCTGACTTTC. This codes for CASSQGLSRGRGANVLTF.

The chain combines TRBV27 with TRBJ2-3; 8 bases match TRBD1. This CDR3 is 16 amino acids long. Germline CDR1 reads MNHEY; CDR2 reads SMNVEV (reference sequence). The ends lost 5 bases at V and 3 bases at J; junction bases unmatched: 10. This CDR3 is CASSPTGTGVTDTQYF. CDR3 sequence (DNA): TGTGCCAGCAGTCCAACCGGGACAGGCGTTACAGATACGCAGTATTTT.

The chain combines TRBV27 with TRBJ2-2; the D gene is possibly TRBD2 (5 bases). V lost 7 bases and J 7 bases, leaving 16 bases between the germline ends. The germline gives CDR1 MNHEY, CDR2 SMNVEV (reference sequence). This CDR3 spans 14 amino acids. The CDR3 sequence is CASTGLPGVGELFF. The CDR3 region has the DNA TGTGCCAGCACCGGGCTCCCCGGGGTCGGGGAGCTGTTTTTT.

This chain joins TRBV5-6 and TRBJ1-1; D is unclear. Trimming pared 8 bases from V and 8 bases from J, leaving 16 bases between. This CDR3 region has 12 residues. The germline gives CDR1 SGHDT, CDR2 YYEEEE. This CDR3 reads CASRRLRAEAFF. The CDR3 DNA sequence: TGTGCCAGTCGGAGGCTTAGGGCCGAAGCTTTCTTT.

The rearrangement links TRBV28 to TRBJ2-3, with TRBD2 identical over 7 bases. From germline, CDR1 is MDHEN and CDR2 SYDVKM. CDR3 length: 16 amino acids. The V segment lost 3 bases and the J segment 1 base; nucleotides outside the gene matches: 7. The CDR3 sequence: CASSFASGRGTDTQYF. As DNA, the CDR3 is TGTGCCAGCAGTTTCGCTAGCGGAAGGGGCACAGATACGCAGTATTTT.

V usage is TRBV27 and J usage is TRBJ2-2; no clear D. V was clipped by 8 bases and J by 5 bases, with 18 bases between them. Germline V gene data show CDR1 as MNHEY and CDR2 as SMNVEV (reference sequence). The CDR3 covers 15 residues. CDR3 sequence (DNA): TGTGCCAGCTCTCGGACGAGATTGGAGACCGGGGAGCTGTTTTTT. Translation: CASSRTRLETGELFF.

This clone was detected only a few times. The chain is built from TRBV5-1 and TRBJ1-1; D remains unclear. The CDR3 is 15 amino acids. Trimming cost V 0 bases and J 0 bases, with 9 bases left between them. CDR1 is SGHRS and CDR2 is YFSETQ in the germline V gene. As DNA, the CDR3 is TGCGCCAGCAGCTTGGCCCCGGGGATGAACACTGAAGCTTTCTTT. Protein product: CASSLAPGMNTEAFF. Based on the CDR3 plus reference TRBV5-1 and TRBJ1-1, the full variable domain is KAGVTQTPRYLIKTRGQQVTLSCSPISGHRSVSWYQQTPGQGLQFLFEYFSETQRNKGNFPGRFSGRQFSNSRSEMNVSTLELGDSALYLCASSLAPGMNTEAFFGQGTRLTVV.

The chain carries TRBV14 and TRBJ2-1; D remains ambiguous. The CDR3 covers 15 residues. From germline, CDR1 is SGHDN and CDR2 FVKESK. V lost 3 bases and J lost 5, with 14 bases in between. This chain's CDR3 is CASSHRTIPHNEQFF. The CDR3 region has the DNA TGTGCCAGCAGCCATCGGACGATCCCGCACAATGAGCAGTTCTTC.

This clone was observed a few times. V is TRBV18 and J is TRBJ1-5; D unresolved. Trimming removed 8 bases from V and 6 bases from J, with 14 bases in between. The CDR3 extends over 13 amino acids. Germline V lookup: CDR1 KGHSH, CDR2 LQKENI. The CDR3 DNA sequence: TGTGCCAGCACCCCCACGGGAGGTCAGCCCCAGCATTTT. Amino acids: CASTPTGGQPQHF. Drawing the rest from reference TRBV18 and TRBJ1-5, the complete variable domain is NAGVMQNPRHLVRRRGQEARLRCSPMKGHSHVYWYRQLPEEGLKFMVYLQKENIIDESGMPKERFSAEFPKEGPSILRIQQVVRGDSAAYFCASTPTGGQPQHFGDGTRLSIL.

V is TRBV29-1 and J is TRBJ1-4; 7 nucleotides align to TRBD1. The V gene's germline CDR1 is SQVTM and CDR2 ANQGSEA. With 7 bases clipped from V and 4 bases from J, the junction kept 6 bases outside the gene matches. The CDR3 is made up of 13 amino acids. The CDR3 nucleotides read TGCAGCGAAAGGGACAGACGTAATGAAAAACTGTTTTTT. It codes for CSERDRRNEKLFF.

This sequence joins TRBV7-9 and TRBJ1-4, with D perhaps matching TRBD1 (5 bases). The CDR3 covers 17 residues. V shed 1 base and J shed 3 bases, with 15 bases lying between them. In germline, CDR1 is SEHNR, CDR2 FQNEAQ (reference sequence). The CDR3 nucleotides are TGTGCCAGCAGCTTAGGTACTCAGACAGCTCCTAATGAAAAACTGTTTTTT. As protein: CASSLGTQTAPNEKLFF.

This clone showed up just a few times. The V and J genes are TRBV19 and TRBJ1-1; D is ambiguous. This CDR3 is built from 15 residues. Per germline, CDR1 LNHDA and CDR2 SQIVND (reference sequence). Trimming cost V 7 bases and J 0 bases, with 15 bases left between them. DNA of the CDR3: TGTGCCAGTAAAACGAGACATTACGTGAACACTGAAGCTTTCTTT. As protein: CASKTRHYVNTEAFF.

This rearrangement joins TRBV5-6 to TRBJ2-5, with TRBD2 matching 7 bases. Germline V gene lookup returns CDR1 SGHDT and CDR2 YYEEEE. The CDR3 is 18 amino acids. Unmatched junction bases numbered 13, after V lost 0 bases and J lost 2 bases. The CDR3 spells CASSLGLLTASGQETQYF. The CDR3 coding sequence is TGTGCCAGCAGCTTGGGGTTGCTGACCGCTAGCGGACAAGAGACCCAGTACTTC.